These T cell receptor beta chains were read from a single sample in a study of cytomegalovirus exposure and HLA in healthy donors. Generated by immunoSEQ multiplex PCR, the TCRdb table keeps only in-frame clones and is missing some. The table includes some 170,000 clones, about 81% detected once. The sample comprised PBMCs. The receptors stem from a woman in her thirties in good health and CMV-seronegative. The CDR3 runs from the conserved cysteine through the conserved F or W. D genes are given only for firm matches. The size of a clone is reported for some rows only, either as once, few or many, or as a class for expanded clones.

abundance	v_gene	d_gene	j_gene	CDR3nt	CDR3aa
NA	TRBV5-4	TRBD1	TRBJ2-7	TGTGCCAGCAGCCTCGCGGACAGGGTATCCCACGAGCAGTACTTC	CASSLADRVSHEQYF
few	TRBV4-3	TRBD2	TRBJ2-7	TGCGCCAGCAGCCAAGTACCGAGCGGGGGGGCAAACGAGCAGTACTTC	CASSQVPSGGANEQYF
NA	TRBV9	TRBD1	TRBJ2-7	TGTGCCAGCAGCGCCGGGACAGGAACCTACGAGCAGTACTTC	CASSAGTGTYEQYF
few	TRBV9	NA	TRBJ1-1	TGTGCCAGCAGCGTAGATACAGGGCGGGTAGCTTTCTTT	CASSVDTGRVAFF
NA	TRBV5-4	TRBD2	TRBJ2-2	TGTGCCAGCAGCTCGGGGGGGGTAAACACCGGGGAGCTGTTTTTT	CASSSGGVNTGELFF
NA	TRBV7-6	NA	TRBJ2-1	TGTGCCAGCAGCTCCCGAGGACGGCGGGATTACTACAATGAGCAGTTCTTC	CASSSRGRRDYYNEQFF
few	TRBV29-1	TRBD1	TRBJ2-4	TGCAGCGTCGCGACAGGGAAAGCCAAAAACAGTCAGTACTTC	CSVATGKAKNSQYF
few	TRBV7-9	TRBD1	TRBJ2-3	TGTGCCAGCAGGACGACAGGGGGGGGTACCACAGATACGCAGTATTTT	CASRTTGGGTTDTQYF
NA	TRBV5-6	NA	TRBJ2-1	TGTGCCAGCAAGACTAGTGCATTCCACAATGAGCAGTTCTTC	CASKTSAFHNEQFF
NA	TRBV7-9	NA	TRBJ1-2	TGTGCCAGCAGCTTCGGGACACCAAACTATGGCTACACCTTC	CASSFGTPNYGYTF
NA	TRBV18	TRBD1	TRBJ1-5	TGTGCCAGCTCACCAGGGACAGGGGGTAACCATCAGCCCCAGCATTTT	CASSPGTGGNHQPQHF
NA	TRBV7-9	NA	TRBJ2-4	TGTTCCAGCAGCTCCTCCGGGATAGGAGCCAAAAACATTCAGTACTTC	CSSSSSGIGAKNIQYF
NA	TRBV7-2	NA	TRBJ2-3	TGTGCCAGCAGCCCGAGACAGGCTTTCTCAAGGGCTAGCACAGATACGCAGTATTTT	CASSPRQAFSRASTDTQYF
many	TRBV19	TRBD2	TRBJ2-1	TGTGCCAGTAGTATAGAGGTCTCTAGCGGGGTAGGCAATGAGCAGTTCTTC	CASSIEVSSGVGNEQFF
NA	TRBV5-4	TRBD1	TRBJ2-7	TGTGCCAGCAGCTTAGGGGGCATTAGTTCCTACGAGCAGTACTTC	CASSLGGISSYEQYF
NA	TRBV9	TRBD1	TRBJ2-7	TGTGCCAGCAGCGAGGGGACAGGGCCCTCCTACGAGCAGTACTTC	CASSEGTGPSYEQYF